A selection of T cell receptor beta chains follows, all from one sample in a study of blood T cell repertoires in COVID-19. Data came from immunoSEQ multiplex PCR; TCRdb stores just in-frame clones and leaves some out. Of approximately 180,000 clones in the sample, approximately 85% were seen once. Sequencing input: peripheral blood. These receptor sequences come from a human donor with active or convalescent COVID-19. The donor label of this sample is uncertain. Both conserved end residues are trimmed from each CDR3.

v_gene: TRBV3-1/TRBV3-2
j_gene: TRBJ1-1
CDR3aa: ASRRVGTGTMNTEAF

v_gene: TRBV13
j_gene: TRBJ2-3
CDR3aa: ASNRAGDTLTDTQY

v_gene: TRBV9
j_gene: TRBJ2-1
CDR3aa: ASSVGYNEQF

v_gene: TRBV7-2
j_gene: TRBJ2-6
CDR3aa: ASSLERRGANVLT

v_gene: TRBV7-9
j_gene: TRBJ2-1
CDR3aa: ASSLLGTGVGEQF

v_gene: TRBV19
j_gene: TRBJ2-7
CDR3aa: ASSIVHQGSYEQY

v_gene: TRBV5-6
j_gene: TRBJ2-1
CDR3aa: ASSFGAVNEQF

v_gene: TRBV6-2/TRBV6-3
j_gene: TRBJ1-2
CDR3aa: ASSAPGQGFLGGYT

v_gene: TRBV3-1/TRBV3-2
j_gene: TRBJ1-1
CDR3aa: ASSDTPNTEAF

v_gene: TRBV18
j_gene: TRBJ1-1
CDR3aa: ASSSDRPSMNTEAF

v_gene: TRBV4-1
j_gene: TRBJ2-7
CDR3aa: ASSRERFRDRASYEQY

v_gene: TRBV6-5
j_gene: TRBJ2-7
CDR3aa: ASSLTSGPFEQY

v_gene: TRBV28
j_gene: TRBJ2-6
CDR3aa: ASTPGSGANVLT

v_gene: TRBV24-1
j_gene: TRBJ2-5
CDR3aa: ATSDLGLGGETQY

v_gene: TRBV4-3
j_gene: TRBJ1-2
CDR3aa: ASSQAGGYGYT

v_gene: TRBV9
j_gene: TRBJ1-2
CDR3aa: ASSARSRRDGYT

v_gene: TRBV2
j_gene: TRBJ2-7
CDR3aa: ASNLGGYLVEQY